Described below is a single T cell receptor beta chain sequence and its context. Antigen: not known. The donors, nominally healthy at sampling, likely had unrecorded immune exposures. This sample was included in a study of cytomegalovirus exposure and HLA in healthy donors. About the study: Earlier, some 170 million T cells were analyzed, and around 100 million unique TCR beta sequences were found among them.

Study-level results: The study put under 200 TCR beta chains on its list as cytomegalovirus-associated. A missense variant in DCLRE1C was later tied to TCR beta V- and J-gene trimming.

A multiplex PCR was run with 60 Vbeta primers and 13 Jbeta primers. Method: immunoSEQ multiplex PCR; TCRdb's copy keeps in-frame clones and lacks some. There are about 71,000 clones in the sample; 70% occur only once, and more than 7.5% lies in the top ten. Germline loops: CDR1 GTSNPN, CDR2 SVGIG (reference sequence). This CDR3 is built from 14 residues. The V gene lost 0 bases and the J gene lost 5 bases, with 11 bases spanning the gap. The clonotype comes from a woman aged 50 to 60 in good health and CMV-seropositive. The sample consisted of PBMCs. This chain uses TRBV30 with TRBJ2-1; D may be TRBD2 (7 bases). In DNA form, the CDR3 reads TGTGCCTGGAGTGTCCGGGGGGCGCACAATGAGCAGTTCTTC. Amino acid sequence: CAWSVRGAHNEQFF.